This T cell receptor beta chain was sequenced during a study of resident and recirculating memory T cells in vitiligo. The repertoire was sequenced with immunoSEQ multiplex PCR; TCRdb's copy has only in-frame clones and lacks some. The sample gives tens of thousands of clones, roughly nine tenths of which show up once; over 4.5% is in the top ten. The CDR3 is made up of 13 amino acids. Trimming took 6 bases from V and 1 from J; bases not matched to a gene: 1. Per the germline V gene, CDR1 is KGHSH and CDR2 is LQKENI. V gene TRBV18 combines with J gene TRBJ1-1; 8 bases fit TRBD1. Sequencing was performed on blood. The clonotype comes from a male donor with vitiligo. The CDR3 nucleotides read TGTGCCAGCTCCACAGGGGGGAACACTGAAGCTTTCTTT. Amino acid sequence: CASSTGGNTEAFF.